Below, 28 T cell receptor beta chains from the same sample are listed, as sequenced in a study of shared clonotypes between healthy human individuals. Method: immunoSEQ multiplex PCR; TCRdb's copy keeps in-frame clones and lacks some. The top ten hold 0.35% to 0.45% of the sample, which has more than 2,000,000 clones, approximately 93% seen once. Specimen: naive CD4+ T cells from PBMCs. Documented subset: CD45RA+ positively selected. These receptors all stem from a man aged 18-30 years in good health. Some clones in this sample may be carry-over from other donors' samples.

The chain combines TRBV28 with TRBJ2-2; maybe TRBD1 (6 bases). The CDR3 has 14 amino acids. CDR1 is MDHEN and CDR2 is SYDVKM in the germline V gene. Trimming cost V 5 bases and J 1 base, with 8 bases left between them. DNA for the CDR3: TGTGCCAGCAGTACGACAGGGAACACCGGGGAGCTGTTTTTT. It encodes CASSTTGNTGELFF.

The rearrangement links TRBV13 to TRBJ2-5; 9 nucleotides line up with TRBD2. Germline V gives CDR1 PRHDT, CDR2 FYEKMQ (reference sequence). Trimming took 3 bases from V and 5 from J; bases not matched to a gene: 10. CDR3 length: 16 residues. CDR3 nucleotides: TGTGCCAGCAGCTTCACCGTAGCGGGAGTCGGGGAGACCCAGTACTTC. This translates into CASSFTVAGVGETQYF.

The rearrangement links TRBV7-2 to TRBJ2-7, with unresolved D. The V and J ends lost 2 bases and 2 bases respectively, with 13 bases between them. The CDR3 has 15 residues. Germline loops: CDR1 SGHTA, CDR2 FQGNSA. The CDR3 is CASSLPGFETYEQYF. CDR3 sequence (DNA): TGTGCCAGCAGCTTACCCGGATTTGAGACCTACGAGCAGTACTTC.

V usage is TRBV6-1 and J usage is TRBJ2-7, with 12 positions matching TRBD1. Germline trimming cut 5 bases from V and 2 bases from J; bases unmatched to any gene: 4. Germline V CDR1 and CDR2: MNHNS, SASEGT. The CDR3 spans 15 residues. CDR3 sequence reads: CASSTGTGGTYEQYF. In nucleotides, the CDR3 is TGTGCCAGCAGTACCGGGACAGGGGGCACCTACGAGCAGTACTTC.

V and J are TRBV5-1 and TRBJ2-7; unclear D gene. V lost 4 bases, J lost 3 bases, and 23 bases lay in between. The CDR3 runs 17 residues. CDR1 is SGHRS, CDR2 YFSETQ, per germline. CDR3 residues: CASSQSTSPPVSYEQYF. CDR3 coding DNA: TGCGCCAGCAGCCAGTCGACCTCCCCTCCTGTGAGCTACGAGCAGTACTTC.

The CDR3 DNA follows: TGTGCCAGCAGTTTCCCCTTCGGACGGACTAACACCTTC. This gives the protein CASSFPFGRTNTF. This chain connects TRBV27 to TRBJ1-2, with D uncertain. CDR3 size: 13 residues. Germline values: CDR1 MNHEY, CDR2 SMNVEV (reference sequence). Trimming removed 3 bases at V and 12 bases at J, with 17 bases between.

CDR3 protein: CASSLDNNVLTF. In DNA form, the CDR3 reads TGTGCCAGCAGCTTAGACAACAACGTCCTGACTTTC. The V call is TRBV7-6, the J call TRBJ2-6; no clear D. CDR3 length: 12 residues. Between the trimmed V and J ends, which lost 1 base and 9 bases, there was a span of 4 bases. The germline V gene encodes CDR1 SGHVS and CDR2 FNYEAQ. The full variable domain, in which reference TRBV7-6 and TRBJ2-6 provide the parts outside the CDR3, is GAGVSQSPRYKVTKRGQDVALRCDPISGHVSLYWYRQALGQGPEFLTYFNYEAQQDKSGLPNDRFSAERPEGSISTLTIQRTEQRDSAMYRCASSLDNNVLTFGAGSRLTVL.

This chain joins TRBV28 and TRBJ2-7, with 8 nucleotides matching TRBD2. This CDR3 contains 14 residues. V gave up 8 bases and J gave up 4 bases; unmatched junction bases: 10. The germline CDR1 and CDR2 sequences are MDHEN and SYDVKM. CDR3 in DNA: TGTGCCAGCCGGGAGGGAGGTAGTAAGTACGAGCAGTACTTC. Translation gives CASREGGSKYEQYF.

The chain employs TRBV11-1 and TRBJ2-1, with 8 bases matching TRBD2. CDR1 SGHAT and CDR2 FQDESV come from the germline V gene (reference sequence). Trimming took 1 base from V and 4 from J; bases not matched to a gene: 12. This CDR3 has 18 amino acids. CDR3 in amino acids: CASSLGGAGESGYNEQFF. In nucleotides, the CDR3 is TGTGCCAGCAGCTTAGGGGGAGCGGGAGAGAGTGGGTACAATGAGCAGTTCTTC.

The chain carries TRBV18 and TRBJ2-1; D not resolved. The length of the CDR3 is 16 residues. Looked up from germline, CDR1 is KGHSH and CDR2 is LQKENI. The V end was cut by 0 bases, the J end by 1 base, with 10 bases between. In DNA form, the CDR3 reads TGTGCCAGCTCACCACCCGAGGTTGAGTCCTACAATGAGCAGTTCTTC. This sequence encodes CASSPPEVESYNEQFF.

The CDR3 DNA reads TGTGCCAGCAGCTTGGAACGGGAAGGATCCTACGAGCAGTACTTC. Translating gives CASSLEREGSYEQYF. This rearrangement joins TRBV5-4 to TRBJ2-7; maybe TRBD2 (5 bases). From germline, CDR1 is SGHNT and CDR2 YYREEE (reference sequence). Trimming took off 0 bases at V and 1 base at J, with 11 bases between the two ends. This CDR3 is 15 amino acids long.

Regarding this clone: The same CDR3 also results from other DNA sequences found in this sample. The chain combines TRBV6-6 with TRBJ2-5; tentatively, D is TRBD1 or TRBD2 (5 bases each). V lost 6 bases to trimming and J lost 0 bases, with 11 bases between them. Per germline, CDR1 MNHNY and CDR2 SVGAGI (reference sequence). This CDR3 spans 14 amino acids. CDR3 coding DNA: TGTGCCAGCAGCCCGGGGACGGACCAAGAGACCCAGTACTTC. Its protein is CASSPGTDQETQYF.

The genes are TRBV18 and TRBJ1-1, with 7 bases matching TRBD1. J was trimmed by 0 bases and V by 3 bases; bases with no gene match: 10. The CDR3 is made up of 17 amino acids. The germline V gene has CDR1 KGHSH and CDR2 LQKENI. CDR3 DNA sequence: TGTGCCAGCTCACCGCCAGGGGGTTTAGTGGTGAACACTGAAGCTTTCTTT. This sequence encodes CASSPPGGLVVNTEAFF.

This clone occurred a few times. This chain joins TRBV7-9 and TRBJ1-2; unclear D gene. CDR1 is SEHNR, CDR2 FQNEAQ, per germline (reference sequence). V was pared by 5 bases and J by 6 bases, with 22 bases between. CDR3 size: 16 residues. The CDR3 nucleotides read TGTGCCAGCAGCCTGGACTCCCGCCCGCCGTTGGATGGCTACACCTTC. Translated: CASSLDSRPPLDGYTF.

The chain joins TRBV5-5 to TRBJ1-2; D is perhaps TRBD1 (5 bases). The CDR3 spans 15 residues. V was shortened by 0 bases and J by 2 bases, with 11 bases between the two germline ends. Looked up from germline, CDR1 is SGHKS and CDR2 is YYEKEE (reference sequence). The CDR3 nucleotides read TGTGCCAGCAGCTTGGTCGGGACTTCCAACTATGGCTACACCTTC. This gives the protein CASSLVGTSNYGYTF.

The V and J genes are TRBV5-6 and TRBJ2-7, with TRBD2 as a possible D gene (5 bases). Germline V gives CDR1 SGHDT, CDR2 YYEEEE. V shed 4 bases and J shed 6 bases, with 23 bases lying between them. CDR3 length equals 16 residues. CDR3 protein: CASSKSLGRGLGEQYF. The CDR3 region has the DNA TGTGCCAGCAGCAAAAGCCTAGGGAGAGGGCTAGGCGAGCAGTACTTC. Full variable domain (rest looked up from reference TRBV5-6 and TRBJ2-7): DAGVTQSPTHLIKTRGQQVTLRCSPKSGHDTVSWYQQALGQGPQFIFQYYEEEERQRGNFPDRFSGHQFPNYSSELNVNALLLGDSALYLCASSKSLGRGLGEQYFGPGTRLTVT.

The V gene is TRBV29-1, the J gene TRBJ2-5, with D possibly being TRBD2 (6 bases). Trimming stripped 7 bases from V and 5 bases from J, with 20 bases between. The germline V gene has CDR1 SQVTM and CDR2 ANQGSEA. The CDR3 has 14 amino acids. In DNA form, the CDR3 reads TGCAGCGGCCGGGGAGGCAGGGCTATGGAGACCCAGTACTTC. As protein: CSGRGGRAMETQYF.

The chain carries TRBV14 and TRBJ1-3, with 9 bases identical to TRBD1. Germline CDR1 is SGHDN and CDR2 is FVKESK. Germline trimming cut 5 bases from V and 4 bases from J; bases unmatched to any gene: 9. The CDR3 has 16 residues. This CDR3 reads CASSYQAGTGGNTIYF. The CDR3 DNA sequence: TGTGCCAGCAGCTATCAAGCCGGGACAGGGGGAAACACCATATATTTT.

Comments on this clone: The sample holds other DNA sequences that translate to the same CDR3. The chain couples TRBV28 to TRBJ1-1; D gene unclear. Germline V lookup: CDR1 MDHEN, CDR2 SYDVKM. This CDR3 region has 12 residues. V lost 2 bases, J lost 4 bases, and 5 bases lay in between. As DNA, the CDR3 is TGTGCCAGCAGTTTACCGGGCACTGAAGCTTTCTTT. Its translation: CASSLPGTEAFF.

This clone was counted a single time. The chain combines TRBV15 with TRBJ2-1, with D maybe TRBD2 (5 bases). The CDR3 loop spans 16 amino acids. Trimming took 0 bases from V and 3 from J, leaving 12 bases between them. Germline V gives CDR1 LNHNV, CDR2 YYDKDF (reference sequence). This chain's CDR3 is CATSRDRERIYNEQFF. CDR3 nucleotides: TGTGCCACCAGCAGAGATCGGGAACGGATCTACAATGAGCAGTTCTTC.

This rearrangement joins TRBV5-4 to TRBJ2-7; the match to TRBD1 covers 9 bases. The ends lost 4 bases at V and 3 bases at J; junction bases unmatched: 8. Germline V CDR1 and CDR2: SGHNT, YYREEE (reference sequence). This CDR3 has 15 residues. The CDR3 region is CASSPRQGGRYEQYF. The CDR3 coding sequence is TGTGCCAGCAGCCCCAGACAGGGGGGCCGCTACGAGCAGTACTTC. The full variable domain, completed using reference TRBV5-4 and TRBJ2-7, is ETGVTQSPTHLIKTRGQQVTLRCSSQSGHNTVSWYQQALGQGPQFIFQYYREEENGRGNFPPRFSGLQFPNYSSELNVNALELDDSALYLCASSPRQGGRYEQYFGPGTRLTVT.

This chain links TRBV7-9 with TRBJ1-3; the D gene is possibly TRBD1 (6 bases). Trimming took off 4 bases at V and 7 bases at J, with 14 bases between the two ends. The V gene's germline CDR1 is SEHNR and CDR2 FQNEAQ (reference sequence). The CDR3 contains 14 residues. This chain's CDR3 is CASSSWGAGNTIYF. The CDR3 DNA reads TGTGCCAGCAGCTCGTGGGGGGCGGGGAACACCATATATTTT.

The chain uses TRBV7-9 and TRBJ1-2; no definite D call. The CDR3 sequence is 13 residues long. CDR1 and CDR2 (germline): SEHNR, FQNEAQ (reference sequence). The ends were cut back, 3 bases at V and 3 bases at J, with 8 bases in the middle. The CDR3 loop is CASSFESYYGYTF. The CDR3 DNA reads as TGTGCCAGCAGCTTCGAATCCTACTATGGCTACACCTTC.

This rearrangement joins TRBV5-1 to TRBJ1-1; 7 bases fit TRBD1. V was clipped by 4 bases and J by 2 bases; unmatched bases: 8. The CDR3 spans 15 residues. Per the germline V gene, CDR1 is SGHRS and CDR2 is YFSETQ. CDR3 bases: TGCGCCAGCAGCCTAGGACAGGTGTATAACACTGAAGCTTTCTTT. As protein: CASSLGQVYNTEAFF.

The CDR3 region has the DNA TGCGCCAGCAGCTCCGGGACAGGGGGCCGGGAGGAGACCCAGTACTTC. It is translated as CASSSGTGGREETQYF. The gene calls are TRBV5-1 and TRBJ2-5, with 12 bases matching TRBD1. V was clipped by 3 bases and J by 5 bases; unmatched bases: 8. CDR1 is SGHRS, CDR2 YFSETQ, per germline. There are 16 residues in the CDR3.

The CDR3 DNA follows: TGTGCCAGCAGCCAACCGGACTACCCAGATACGCAGTATTTT. Its protein product is CASSQPDYPDTQYF. The chain links TRBV4-2 to TRBJ2-3, with a weak D call TRBD2 (6 bases). This CDR3 region has 14 residues. Per the germline V gene, CDR1 is LGHNA and CDR2 is YNFKEQ. Deletions cut 2 bases from V and 4 bases from J, with 10 bases between.

This chain links TRBV5-1 with TRBJ1-4, with no clear D. This CDR3 comprises 14 residues. V was pared by 7 bases and J by 6 bases, with 16 bases between. Per germline, CDR1 SGHRS and CDR2 YFSETQ. CDR3 sequence: CASGLGRMDEKLFF. The CDR3 region has the DNA TGCGCCAGCGGGTTAGGCAGGATGGATGAAAAACTGTTTTTT.

V and J are TRBV28 and TRBJ1-1, with 8 nucleotides matching TRBD1. Germline assignment: CDR1 MDHEN and CDR2 SYDVKM. V lost 5 bases, J lost 4 bases, and 6 bases stayed unmatched. The CDR3 consists of 14 residues. The CDR3 DNA sequence: TGTGCCAGCAGTGAACGGACAGGGATCACTGAAGCTTTCTTT. This codes for CASSERTGITEAFF.